A single T cell receptor beta chain is shown here with its context. Across under 25 US areas, participants ranged in age from about 18 to 90 years. Participant-given clinical history determined each cohort assignment. This CDR3 is 15 amino acids long. Germline trimming cut 4 bases from V and 5 bases from J; bases unmatched to any gene: 10. Germline CDR1 is SGHVS and CDR2 is FQNEAQ. Original methodology: Researchers report that nucleated cell counts were estimated from reference gene primer amplification. Profiling relied on immunoSEQ multiplex PCR, and the TCRdb table lists in-frame clones only, not all of them. From that table come the V and J calls and clone size; the DNA was used to work out D and trimming. There are about 400,000 clones in the sample; more than 70% occur only once, and around 1.9% lies in the top ten. This entry comes from a study of blood T cell repertoires in COVID-19. On the study more broadly: Cohort 3 donors counted as recovered after two negative PCRs, clearance, or resolved symptoms.

The sequence was collected from a man aged 35 to 55 in a cohort exposed to, infected with or recovered from COVID-19 (not recorded which). The chain employs TRBV7-8 and TRBJ2-7, with 8 bases fitting TRBD1. The sample taken for sequencing was PBMCs or T cells enriched from blood (not recorded which). CDR3 sequence (DNA): TGTGCCAGCAGCTCGAGGCGGACAGGGAACGACGAGCAGTACTTC. Translated: CASSSRRTGNDEQYF.